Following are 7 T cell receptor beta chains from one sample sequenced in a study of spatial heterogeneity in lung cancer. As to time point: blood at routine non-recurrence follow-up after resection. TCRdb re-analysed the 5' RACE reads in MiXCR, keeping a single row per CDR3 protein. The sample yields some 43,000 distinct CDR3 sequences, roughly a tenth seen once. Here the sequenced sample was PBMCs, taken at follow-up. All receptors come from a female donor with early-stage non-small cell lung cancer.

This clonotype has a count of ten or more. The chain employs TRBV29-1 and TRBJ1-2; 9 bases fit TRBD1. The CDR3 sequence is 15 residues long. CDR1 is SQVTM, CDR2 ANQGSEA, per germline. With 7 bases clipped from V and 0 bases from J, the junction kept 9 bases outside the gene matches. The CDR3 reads CSASGQGTANYGYTF. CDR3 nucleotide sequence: TGCAGCGCTTCGGGACAGGGTACCGCTAACTATGGCTACACCTTC.

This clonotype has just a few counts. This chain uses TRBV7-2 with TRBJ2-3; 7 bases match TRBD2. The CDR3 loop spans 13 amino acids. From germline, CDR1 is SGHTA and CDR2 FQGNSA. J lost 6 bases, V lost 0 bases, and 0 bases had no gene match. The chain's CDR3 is CASSLAGGDTQYF. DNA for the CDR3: TGTGCCAGCAGCTTAGCGGGAGGGGATACGCAGTATTTT. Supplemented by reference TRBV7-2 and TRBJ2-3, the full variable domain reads GAGVSQSPSNKVTEKGKDVELRCDPISGHTALYWYRQSLGQGLEFLIYFQGNSAPDKSGLPSDRFSAERTGGSVSTLTIQRTQQEDSAVYLCASSLAGGDTQYFGPGTRLTVL.

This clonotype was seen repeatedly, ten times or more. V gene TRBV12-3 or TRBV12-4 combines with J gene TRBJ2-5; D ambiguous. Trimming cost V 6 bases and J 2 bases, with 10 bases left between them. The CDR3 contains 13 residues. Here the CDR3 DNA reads TGTGCCAGCAGGACTGCTATGCAAGAGACCCAGTACTTC. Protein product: CASRTAMQETQYF.

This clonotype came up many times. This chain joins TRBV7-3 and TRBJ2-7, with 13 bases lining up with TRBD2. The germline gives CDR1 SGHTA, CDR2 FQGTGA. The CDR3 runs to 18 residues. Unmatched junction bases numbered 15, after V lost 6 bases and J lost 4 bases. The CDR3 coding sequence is TGTGCCAGCAGATCTCCCAACCCAACTAGCGGGGGGGAATACGAGCAGTACTTC. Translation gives CASRSPNPTSGGEYEQYF.

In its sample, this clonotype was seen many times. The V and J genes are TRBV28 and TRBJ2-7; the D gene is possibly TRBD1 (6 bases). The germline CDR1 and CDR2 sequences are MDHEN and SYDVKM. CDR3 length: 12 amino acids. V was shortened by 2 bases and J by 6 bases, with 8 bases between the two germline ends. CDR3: CASSLRTAEQYF. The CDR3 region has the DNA TGTGCCAGCAGTTTAAGGACAGCCGAGCAGTACTTC. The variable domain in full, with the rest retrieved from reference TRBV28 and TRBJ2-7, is DVKVTQSSRYLVKRTGEKVFLECVQDMDHENMFWYRQDPGLGLRLIYFSYDVKMKEKGDIPEGYSVSREKKERFSLILESASTNQTSMYLCASSLRTAEQYFGPGTRLTVT.

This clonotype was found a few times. Written as DNA, the CDR3 is TGTGCCAGCAGCTGGGGACAGTCGAACACTGAAGCTTTCTTT. Amino acid sequence: CASSWGQSNTEAFF. The chain has TRBV7-9 and TRBJ1-1; 7 nucleotides match TRBD1. The CDR3 sequence is 14 residues long. The V gene's germline CDR1 is SEHNR and CDR2 FQNEAQ (reference sequence). With 4 bases clipped from V and 1 base from J, the junction kept 3 bases outside the gene matches.

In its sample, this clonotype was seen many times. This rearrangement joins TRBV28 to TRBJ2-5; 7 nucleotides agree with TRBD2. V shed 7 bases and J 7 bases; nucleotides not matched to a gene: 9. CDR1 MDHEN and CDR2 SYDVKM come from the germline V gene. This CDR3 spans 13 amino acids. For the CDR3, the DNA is TGTGCCAGCACTCCGACGGGGGAGGGGACCCAGTACTTC. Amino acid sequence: CASTPTGEGTQYF.